The T cell receptor beta chain under discussion was sequenced for a study of blood T cell repertoires in COVID-19. The V gene's germline CDR1 is LNHDA and CDR2 SQIVND (reference sequence). The CDR3 has 15 residues. Trimming shortened V by 6 bases and J by 4 bases, and 15 bases separated the two germline ends. Cohort allocation depended upon clinical history that participants reported. Authors' analysis steps: Amplifying reference gene primers gave estimates of nucleated cell counts. Here immunoSEQ multiplex PCR was the method, and the copy in TCRdb shows in-frame clones only, minus some. The V and J calls and clone size come from that table; D and trimming were worked out from the DNA. The sample includes fewer than 350,000 clones, approximately 91% seen only once; the top ten take about 2.3%.

This clonotype was obtained from a woman aged 40 to 50 with acute COVID-19. The sequenced sample consisted of PBMCs or T cells enriched from blood (not recorded which). The chain recombines TRBV19 with TRBJ2-2; the D gene is possibly TRBD1 (6 bases). The CDR3 is CASSGRTVLTGELFF. The CDR3 DNA follows: TGTGCCAGTAGCGGTCGGACAGTTCTCACCGGGGAGCTGTTTTTT.